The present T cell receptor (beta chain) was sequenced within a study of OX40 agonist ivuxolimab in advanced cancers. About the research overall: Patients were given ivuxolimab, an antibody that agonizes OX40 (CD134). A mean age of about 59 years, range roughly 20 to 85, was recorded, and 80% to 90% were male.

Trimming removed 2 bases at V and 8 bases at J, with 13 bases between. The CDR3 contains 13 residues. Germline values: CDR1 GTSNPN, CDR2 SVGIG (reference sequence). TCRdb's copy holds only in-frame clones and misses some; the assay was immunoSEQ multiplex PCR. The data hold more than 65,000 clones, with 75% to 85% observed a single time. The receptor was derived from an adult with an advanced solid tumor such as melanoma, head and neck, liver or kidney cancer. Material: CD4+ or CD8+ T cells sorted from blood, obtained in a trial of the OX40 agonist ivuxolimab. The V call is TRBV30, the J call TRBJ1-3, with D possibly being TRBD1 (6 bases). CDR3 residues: CAWSSTGIYTIYF. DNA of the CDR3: TGTGCCTGGAGTTCCACAGGGATTTACACCATATATTTT.